Given below is one TCR beta chain in context. It has no known antigen specificity. No base-level quality is on record; no much larger clone is a single base apart. The data were obtained in a study of T-cell memory formation after mild COVID-19 (TCRdb year 2021). Regarding the study in general: TCR sequence clusters from the two donors were found to be largely donor specific. Two young, previously healthy adult volunteers, one female and one male, were included in the cohort. T-cell clones expanding and contracting after mild COVID-19 in a couple of donors were tracked by longitudinal TCRalpha and TCRbeta repertoire sequencing.

Sequencing instrument: Illumina NovaSeq 6000. TCRalpha and TCRbeta cDNA libraries were constructed by 5'RACE with constant-segment primers, with sample barcodes and unique molecular identifiers being introduced. Trizol reagent was used to extract RNA from every sample. Library amplification was performed in two PCR steps, and a second sample barcode and Illumina TruSeq adapters were introduced in the second step. The libraries were sequenced on an Illumina NovaSeq using 2 x 150 bp paired-end reads. In the authors' own workflow: The reads were demultiplexed and collapsed into UMI-guided consensus sequences using migec v1.2.7. Using mixcr v2.1.11, UMI consensuses were aligned to TRA and TRB V and J templates and then assembled into clonotypes. A clonotype was counted as expanded or contracted only when both edgeR and NoisET called the clonotype significant, with the noise models trained on biological replicates. For edgeR calls, the thresholds were a false discovery rate-adjusted p below 0.01 and a log2 fold-change of 1. As an exploratory analysis of dynamics, PCA with hierarchical clustering was applied to max-normalized trajectories of the 1000 most abundant clonotypes. Separately sequenced CD4+ and CD8+ repertoires were used to assign a CD4 or CD8 phenotype to each responding clone. Using fastp at Q25 and MiXCR, TCRdb reprocessed the public reads and kept productive beta chains. Duplicate CDR3 protein sequences are folded into a single record with the most common DNA and genes. These V and J calls originate from TCRdb's pipeline instead of the authors' own analysis. The sample contains over 150,000 distinct CDR3 sequences, about a fifth of them found a single time. The ten largest account for approximately 4% of the sample.

Ficoll-Paque density gradient centrifugation was used to isolate PBMCs. Taken from cysteine to phenylalanine, the CDR3 has 15 residues. This entry keeps only the CDR3 DNA: 45 bases, framed from base 1. Unmatched junction bases come to 12, with V trimmed by 5 bases and J by 8 bases. Looking up the germline V gene yields CDR1 SGHTA and CDR2 FQGNSA. Overall results and qualifications from the work: Whether the second-wave clones peaking on day 37 were SARS-CoV-2 specific was not confirmed. Some responding clones were detected in pre-infection memory, which suggested that pre-existing cross-reactive memory T cells had joined the SARS-CoV-2 response. Contracting CD4+ clones turned up mainly in the CM and EM memory subsets, whereas EMRA was where CD8+ clones were enriched. Clones that contracted from day 15 to 85 showed balanced CD4/CD8 phenotypes, whereas a second wave of clones that expanded from day 15 to 37 leaned towards CD4+. Only a couple of mild cases were covered in the study, and larger cohorts including severe cases with pre-infection samples were considered necessary.

Sequencing was done on a sample of PBMCs or a T cell subset sorted from them (not recorded which). This chain joins TRBV7-2 to TRBJ2-4; the junction holds 7 bases that match TRBD1. The sequence was obtained from a young man who had mild COVID-19 (a few samples of this study predate the infection). The sample titles of this study are shuffled in the database, so cell type and time point are left out; the donor was told from shared clones. The CDR3 sequence is CASSPLGTAGDIQYF. The DNA sequence is as follows: TGTGCCAGCAGCCCACTAGGGACAGCAGGGGACATTCAGTACTTC.